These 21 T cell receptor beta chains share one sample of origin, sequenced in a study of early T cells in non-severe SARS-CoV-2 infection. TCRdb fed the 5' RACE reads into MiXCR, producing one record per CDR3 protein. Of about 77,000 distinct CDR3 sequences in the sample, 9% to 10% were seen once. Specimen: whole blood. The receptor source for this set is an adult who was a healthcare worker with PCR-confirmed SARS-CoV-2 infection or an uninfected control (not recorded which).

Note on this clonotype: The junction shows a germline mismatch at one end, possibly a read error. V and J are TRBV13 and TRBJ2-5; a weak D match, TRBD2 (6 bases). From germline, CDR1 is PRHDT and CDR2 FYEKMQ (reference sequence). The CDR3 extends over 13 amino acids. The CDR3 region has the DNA TGTGCCAGCAGCCCCCCAGGAGGGGAGACCCGGTACTTC. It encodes CASSPPGGETRYF.

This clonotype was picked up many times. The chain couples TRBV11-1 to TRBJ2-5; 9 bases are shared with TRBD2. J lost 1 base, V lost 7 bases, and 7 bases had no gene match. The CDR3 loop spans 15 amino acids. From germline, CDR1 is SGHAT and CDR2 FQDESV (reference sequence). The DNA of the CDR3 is TGTGCCAGCAAACCGGGCGGGAGGGTCCAAGAGACCCAGTACTTC. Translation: CASKPGGRVQETQYF.

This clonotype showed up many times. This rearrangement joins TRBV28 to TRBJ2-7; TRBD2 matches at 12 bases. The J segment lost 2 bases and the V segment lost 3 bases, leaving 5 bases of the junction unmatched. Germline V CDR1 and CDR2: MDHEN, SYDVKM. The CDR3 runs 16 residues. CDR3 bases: TGTGCCAGCAGTTTCGGGACTAGCGGGCCTCCCTACGAGCAGTACTTC. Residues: CASSFGTSGPPYEQYF.

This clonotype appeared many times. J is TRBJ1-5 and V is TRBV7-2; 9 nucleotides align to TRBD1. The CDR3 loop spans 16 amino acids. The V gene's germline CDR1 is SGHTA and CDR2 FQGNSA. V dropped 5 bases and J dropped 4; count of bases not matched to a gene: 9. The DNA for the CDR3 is TGTGCCAGCAGCCCGGCGGGACAGGGTAGTAATCAGCCCCAGCATTTT. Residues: CASSPAGQGSNQPQHF.

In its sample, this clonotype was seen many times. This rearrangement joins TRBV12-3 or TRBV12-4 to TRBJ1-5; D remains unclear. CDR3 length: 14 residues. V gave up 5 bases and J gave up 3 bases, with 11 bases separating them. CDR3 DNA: TGTGCCAGCAGTCCGGGTTCTATCAATCAGCCCCAGCATTTT. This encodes CASSPGSINQPQHF.

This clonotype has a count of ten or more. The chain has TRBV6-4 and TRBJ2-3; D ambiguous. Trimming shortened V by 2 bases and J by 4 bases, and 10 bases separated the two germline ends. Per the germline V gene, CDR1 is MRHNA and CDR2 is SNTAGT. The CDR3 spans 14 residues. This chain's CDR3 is CASSDLGIADTQYF. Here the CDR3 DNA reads TGTGCCAGCAGTGACCTGGGAATCGCAGATACGCAGTATTTT.

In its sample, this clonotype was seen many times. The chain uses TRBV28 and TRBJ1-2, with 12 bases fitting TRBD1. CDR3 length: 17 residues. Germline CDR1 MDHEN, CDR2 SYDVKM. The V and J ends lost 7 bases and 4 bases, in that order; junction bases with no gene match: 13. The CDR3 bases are TGTGCCAGCACCGTCCCGGGACAGGGGGCGTGGGGCTATGGCTACACCTTC. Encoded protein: CASTVPGQGAWGYGYTF.

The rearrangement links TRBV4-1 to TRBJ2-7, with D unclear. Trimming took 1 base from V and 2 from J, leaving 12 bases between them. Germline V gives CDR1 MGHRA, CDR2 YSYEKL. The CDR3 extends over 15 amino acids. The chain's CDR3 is CASSQGGRSPYEQYF. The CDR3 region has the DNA TGCGCCAGCAGCCAAGGTGGCAGGAGTCCCTACGAGCAGTACTTC.

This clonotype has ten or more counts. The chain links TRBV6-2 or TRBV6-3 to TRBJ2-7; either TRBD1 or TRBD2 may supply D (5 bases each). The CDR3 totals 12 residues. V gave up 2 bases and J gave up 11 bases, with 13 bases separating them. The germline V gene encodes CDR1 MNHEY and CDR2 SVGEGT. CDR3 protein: CASSYQGPYEYF. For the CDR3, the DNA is TGTGCCAGCAGTTACCAGGGACCCTATGAGTACTTC.

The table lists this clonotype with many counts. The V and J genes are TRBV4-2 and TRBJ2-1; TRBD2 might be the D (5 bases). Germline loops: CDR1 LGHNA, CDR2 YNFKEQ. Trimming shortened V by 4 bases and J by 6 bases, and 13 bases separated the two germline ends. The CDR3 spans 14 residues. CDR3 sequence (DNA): TGTGCCAGCAGCCCTAAAGCGGAAATCAATGAGCAGTTCTTC. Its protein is CASSPKAEINEQFF.

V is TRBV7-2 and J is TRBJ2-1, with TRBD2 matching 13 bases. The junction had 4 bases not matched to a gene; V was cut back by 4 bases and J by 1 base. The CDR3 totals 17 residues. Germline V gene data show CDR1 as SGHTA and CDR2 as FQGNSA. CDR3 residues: CASSSTSGRGSYNEQFF. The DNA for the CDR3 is TGTGCCAGCAGCTCCACTAGCGGGAGGGGGTCCTACAATGAGCAGTTCTTC.

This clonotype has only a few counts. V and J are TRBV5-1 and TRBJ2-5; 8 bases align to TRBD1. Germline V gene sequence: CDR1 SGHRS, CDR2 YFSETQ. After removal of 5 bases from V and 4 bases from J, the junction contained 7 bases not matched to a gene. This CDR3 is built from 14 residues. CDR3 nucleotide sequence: TGCGCCAGCAGACAGACAGGGGCCGGAGAGACCCAGTACTTC. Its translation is CASRQTGAGETQYF.

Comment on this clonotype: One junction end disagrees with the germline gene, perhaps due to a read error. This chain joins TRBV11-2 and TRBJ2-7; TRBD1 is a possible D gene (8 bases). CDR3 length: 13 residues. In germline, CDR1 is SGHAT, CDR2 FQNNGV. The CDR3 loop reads CASSSAGQVSGNF. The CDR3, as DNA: TGTGCCAGCAGCTCAGCGGGACAGGTCTCTGGAAACTTC.

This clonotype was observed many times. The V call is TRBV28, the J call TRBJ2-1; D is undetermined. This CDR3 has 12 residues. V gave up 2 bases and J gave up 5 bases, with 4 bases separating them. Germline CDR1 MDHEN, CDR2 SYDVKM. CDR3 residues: CASSLVHNEQFF. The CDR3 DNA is TGTGCCAGCAGTTTAGTCCACAATGAGCAGTTCTTC.

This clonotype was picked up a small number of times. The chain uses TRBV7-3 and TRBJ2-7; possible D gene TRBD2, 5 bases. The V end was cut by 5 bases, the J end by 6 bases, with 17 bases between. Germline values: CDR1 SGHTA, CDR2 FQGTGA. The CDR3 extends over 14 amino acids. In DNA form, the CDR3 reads TGTGCCAGCAGCCCCGGGATCCCGGGCATCGAGCAGTACTTC. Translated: CASSPGIPGIEQYF.

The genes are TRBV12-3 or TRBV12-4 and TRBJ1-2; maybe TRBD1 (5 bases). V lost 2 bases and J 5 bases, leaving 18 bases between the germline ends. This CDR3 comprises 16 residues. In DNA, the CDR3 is TGTGCCAGCAGTTTACCCCCTTTGGGGGGAAAATATGGCTACACCTTC. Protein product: CASSLPPLGGKYGYTF.

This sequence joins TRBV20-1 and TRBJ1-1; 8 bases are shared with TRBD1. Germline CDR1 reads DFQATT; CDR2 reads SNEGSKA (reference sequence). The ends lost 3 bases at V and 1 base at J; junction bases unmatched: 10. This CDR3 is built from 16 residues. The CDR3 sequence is CSARDRAHLKNTEAFF. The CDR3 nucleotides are TGCAGTGCTAGGGACAGGGCCCATCTTAAGAACACTGAAGCTTTCTTT.

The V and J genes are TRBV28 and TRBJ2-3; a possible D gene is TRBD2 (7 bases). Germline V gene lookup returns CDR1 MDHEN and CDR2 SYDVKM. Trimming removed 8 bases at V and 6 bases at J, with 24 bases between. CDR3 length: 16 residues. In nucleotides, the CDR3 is TGTGCCAGCTCACCAAGGGGGGGCGCAAAGGTGGATACGCAGTATTTT. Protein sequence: CASSPRGGAKVDTQYF.

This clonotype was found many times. The CDR3 nucleotides read TGTGCCAGCAGCTTAGAGGGAGCGTCCCGCCAGTTCTTC. Residues: CASSLEGASRQFF. This chain links TRBV11-2 with TRBJ2-1, with D tentatively TRBD2 (5 bases). The CDR3 has 13 amino acids. Germline CDR1 and CDR2: SGHAT and FQNNGV. Trimming cost V 0 bases and J 13 bases, with 13 bases left between them.

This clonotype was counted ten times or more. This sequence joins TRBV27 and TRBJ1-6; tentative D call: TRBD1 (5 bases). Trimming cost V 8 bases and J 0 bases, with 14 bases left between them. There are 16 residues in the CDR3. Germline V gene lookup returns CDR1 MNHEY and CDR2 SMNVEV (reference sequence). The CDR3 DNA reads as TGTGCCAGCCTTAAGAGGGGTGGCTCCTATAATTCACCCCTCCACTTT. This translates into CASLKRGGSYNSPLHF.

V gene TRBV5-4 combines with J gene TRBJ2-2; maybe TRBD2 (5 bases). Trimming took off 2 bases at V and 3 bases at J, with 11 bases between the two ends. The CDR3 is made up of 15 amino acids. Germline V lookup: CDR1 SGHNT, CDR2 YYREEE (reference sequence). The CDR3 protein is CASSFAREDTGELFF. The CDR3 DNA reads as TGTGCCAGCAGCTTCGCTCGGGAAGACACCGGGGAGCTGTTTTTT.